The 10 T cell receptor beta chains below were found in one sample sequenced in a study of shared clonotypes between healthy human individuals. CD8 cells classed as naive were CD45RO-negative and positively selected for CCR7, excluding terminally differentiated effector memory CD45RA+ cells. The assay was immunoSEQ multiplex PCR, and TCRdb's table has in-frame clones only and misses some. In the table there are roughly 2 million clones, about 95% of which are singletons. The sequenced sample was naive CD8+ T cells sorted from blood. The receptors come from a man younger than 35 in good health.

V is TRBV5-6 and J is TRBJ1-1; D gene ambiguous. This CDR3 is 13 amino acids long. CDR1 and CDR2 from the germline V gene are SGHDT and YYEEEE. Trimming shortened V by 0 bases and J by 4 bases, and 7 bases separated the two germline ends. CDR3 sequence reads: CASSLDPGTEAFF. The CDR3 coding sequence is TGTGCCAGCAGCTTGGATCCGGGCACTGAAGCTTTCTTT. Full variable domain (rest looked up from reference TRBV5-6 and TRBJ1-1): DAGVTQSPTHLIKTRGQQVTLRCSPKSGHDTVSWYQQALGQGPQFIFQYYEEEERQRGNFPDRFSGHQFPNYSSELNVNALLLGDSALYLCASSLDPGTEAFFGQGTRLTVV.

This chain joins TRBV4-1 and TRBJ2-2; no firm D call. V lost 0 bases, J lost 5 bases, and 10 bases lay in between. Germline CDR1 is MGHRA and CDR2 is YSYEKL. The CDR3 contains 15 residues. CDR3 region: CASSQERKKTGELFF. The CDR3 region has the DNA TGCGCCAGCAGCCAAGAACGCAAGAAAACCGGGGAGCTGTTTTTT.

Remarks on this clone: The identical CDR3 is also encoded by other nucleotide sequences in the sample. The genes are TRBV5-6 and TRBJ2-5; 7 bases fit TRBD1. There are 13 residues in the CDR3. The junction had 0 bases not matched to a gene; V was cut back by 0 bases and J by 4 bases. Germline V lookup: CDR1 SGHDT, CDR2 YYEEEE. CDR3: CASSLAGGETQYF. The CDR3 DNA is TGTGCCAGCAGCTTGGCAGGGGGAGAGACCCAGTACTTC.

V usage is TRBV6-6 and J usage is TRBJ1-1; D may be TRBD1 (5 bases). Germline V gene data show CDR1 as MNHNY and CDR2 as SVGAGI (reference sequence). V was shortened by 0 bases and J by 5 bases, with 13 bases between the two germline ends. CDR3 length equals 15 residues. CDR3 residues: CASSYSPGKGTEAFF. CDR3 DNA: TGTGCCAGCAGTTACTCTCCAGGGAAGGGAACTGAAGCTTTCTTT.

This chain uses TRBV25-1 with TRBJ2-5; the D is unclear. From germline, CDR1 is MGHDK and CDR2 SYGVNS. This CDR3 has 13 residues. The V and J ends lost 4 bases and 2 bases respectively, with 8 bases between them. The CDR3 reads CASSVQMQETQYF. The DNA of the CDR3 is TGTGCCAGCAGTGTCCAGATGCAAGAGACCCAGTACTTC.

The chain carries TRBV6-1 and TRBJ2-1; D unclear. From germline, CDR1 is MNHNS and CDR2 SASEGT. Trimming cost V 2 bases and J 4 bases, with 9 bases left between them. The CDR3 extends over 14 amino acids. The CDR3: CASSEREAYNEQFF. CDR3 nucleotides: TGTGCCAGCAGTGAAAGGGAAGCTTACAATGAGCAGTTCTTC.

The chain combines TRBV4-2 with TRBJ1-2, with TRBD1 as a possible D gene (6 bases). Germline loops: CDR1 LGHNA, CDR2 YNFKEQ. The CDR3 length is 12 residues. Between the trimmed V and J ends, which lost 0 bases and 10 bases, there was a span of 9 bases. Here the CDR3 reads CASSQEGGDYTF. CDR3 bases: TGTGCCAGCAGCCAAGAAGGGGGGGACTACACCTTC.

Note on this clone: The sample contains more than one DNA sequence encoding this CDR3. The rearrangement links TRBV5-6 to TRBJ1-2; 7 nucleotides align to TRBD1. The CDR3 runs 13 residues. After removal of 4 bases from V and 4 bases from J, the junction contained 4 bases not matched to a gene. Germline lookup yields CDR1 SGHDT and CDR2 YYEEEE. The CDR3 sequence is CASSLGTAYGYTF. Here the CDR3 DNA reads TGTGCCAGCAGCCTCGGGACAGCCTATGGCTACACCTTC. The full variable domain, its missing parts supplied by reference TRBV5-6 and TRBJ1-2, is DAGVTQSPTHLIKTRGQQVTLRCSPKSGHDTVSWYQQALGQGPQFIFQYYEEEERQRGNFPDRFSGHQFPNYSSELNVNALLLGDSALYLCASSLGTAYGYTFGSGTRLTVV.

V is TRBV5-8 and J is TRBJ2-7; D unclear. Germline-derived CDR1 and CDR2 are SGHTS and YDEGEE. This CDR3 contains 12 residues. Trimming cost V 0 bases and J 5 bases, with 6 bases left between them. As DNA, the CDR3 is TGTGCCAGCAGCTTGGGGGCGAACGAGCAGTACTTC. Amino acids: CASSLGANEQYF.

The V and J genes are TRBV6-1 and TRBJ2-7, with a tentative D call TRBD1 (6 bases). Germline V gene data show CDR1 as MNHNS and CDR2 as SASEGT. The CDR3 spans 16 residues. Trimming shortened V by 0 bases and J by 2 bases, and 14 bases separated the two germline ends. CDR3 amino acids: CASSEATGWMAYEQYF. CDR3 nucleotides: TGTGCCAGCAGTGAAGCCACAGGGTGGATGGCCTACGAGCAGTACTTC.